This TCR beta chain was retrieved from a study of blood T cell repertoires in COVID-19. Study summary: COVID-19 samples collected from the United States, Italy and Spain covered acute and convalescent phases. Sample material is recorded as cDNA or gDNA derived from T cells, B-cell-depleted T cells, or PBMCs.

Assay used: immunoSEQ multiplex PCR; TCRdb lists only in-frame clones, some missing. The sample lists about 230,000 clones; roughly 91% were seen once. The age range of participants was about 18 to 95 years, with residence in more than 20 US areas. In assigning cohorts, the study relied on participant-reported clinical history. Germline CDR1 reads SGHRS; CDR2 reads YFSETQ. The V gene lost 0 bases and the J gene lost 3 bases, with 15 bases spanning the gap. CDR3 length: 17 residues. Sequenced material: PBMCs or T cells enriched from blood (not recorded which). The chain has TRBV5-1 and TRBJ2-2; D perhaps matches TRBD2 (6 bases). The TCR was taken from a woman in her twenties or thirties with acute COVID-19. DNA of the CDR3: TGCGCCAGCAGCTTGGCGTCTAGCGTCCTTTACACCGGGGAGCTGTTTTTT. It is translated as CASSLASSVLYTGELFF.